A single sample gave rise to the 20 T cell receptor beta chains below, sequenced in a study of blood T cell repertoires in COVID-19. Assay: immunoSEQ multiplex PCR; the TCRdb copy retains only in-frame clones and omits some. The sample shows about 220,000 clones, about 84% of them seen only once. The sample taken for sequencing was peripheral blood. Receptors originate from a human donor in a cohort sampled during active COVID-19.

The chain joins TRBV24-1 to TRBJ2-2; a possible D gene is TRBD1 (5 bases). CDR1 and CDR2 (germline): KGHDR, SFDVKD. The length of the CDR3 is 15 residues. Between the trimmed V and J ends, which lost 7 bases and 4 bases, there was a span of 15 bases. Here the CDR3 DNA reads TGTGCCACCAGGGGGCCCCTATCTGGCACCGGGGAGCTGTTTTTT. Its protein is CATRGPLSGTGELFF.

The rearrangement joins TRBV4-1 to TRBJ2-6; 10 nucleotides match TRBD2. This CDR3 is 19 amino acids long. Germline CDR1 is MGHRA and CDR2 is YSYEKL. The V segment lost 4 bases and the J segment 0 bases; nucleotides outside the gene matches: 9. CDR3 sequence reads: CASSPPGLAASSGANVLTF. The CDR3 coding sequence is TGCGCCAGCAGCCCTCCCGGACTAGCGGCATCCTCTGGGGCCAACGTCCTGACTTTC.

The chain recombines TRBV24-1 with TRBJ2-7; 10 bases fit TRBD2. The CDR3 is made up of 15 amino acids. Germline CDR1 and CDR2: KGHDR and SFDVKD. After removal of 3 bases from V and 3 bases from J, the junction contained 4 bases not matched to a gene. The CDR3 bases are TGTGCCACCAGTGATGGAGAGCGGGGGGGCTACGAGCAGTACTTC. It is translated as CATSDGERGGYEQYF.

The V call is TRBV19, the J call TRBJ1-1; 12 nucleotides match TRBD1. V lost 6 bases to trimming and J lost 6 bases; unmatched junction nucleotides: 14. The CDR3 totals 17 residues. Germline CDR1 and CDR2: LNHDA and SQIVND (reference sequence). CDR3 bases: TGTGCCAGTAGATCTCATACCGGGACAGGGGGCGCGGCTGAAGCTTTCTTT. This gives the protein CASRSHTGTGGAAEAFF.

V gene TRBV10-3 combines with J gene TRBJ2-5, with 7 bases matching TRBD1. CDR1 and CDR2 (germline): ENHRY, SYGVKD. CDR3 length: 15 residues. V dropped 2 bases and J dropped 5; count of bases not matched to a gene: 8. The CDR3 loop is CAISERQGEWETQYF. The DNA for the CDR3 is TGTGCCATCAGTGAGCGACAGGGAGAATGGGAGACCCAGTACTTC.

The rearrangement links TRBV9 to TRBJ2-3; 14 nucleotides agree with TRBD2. V shed 0 bases, J shed 11 bases, and the junction held 8 bases outside the gene matches. Per the germline V gene, CDR1 is SGDLS and CDR2 is YYNGEE. The CDR3 is 16 amino acids. The CDR3 DNA sequence: TGTGCCAGCAGCGTAGGGACTAGCGGGGGGAGGCAAAAGCAGTATTTT. Protein: CASSVGTSGGRQKQYF.

The chain recombines TRBV19 with TRBJ1-1, with D perhaps matching TRBD1 (6 bases). CDR3 length equals 15 residues. CDR1 is LNHDA, CDR2 SQIVND, per germline (reference sequence). With 7 bases removed from V and 0 bases from J, the gap between germline ends came to 15 bases. The CDR3 sequence: CASKGEQGLNTEAFF. In nucleotides, the CDR3 is TGTGCCAGTAAGGGGGAACAGGGCCTGAACACTGAAGCTTTCTTT.

The chain is built from TRBV4-1 and TRBJ1-5; TRBD1 agrees at 9 bases. CDR1 is MGHRA and CDR2 is YSYEKL in the germline V gene. The CDR3 loop spans 16 amino acids. J was trimmed by 3 bases and V by 1 base; bases with no gene match: 4. DNA of the CDR3: TGCGCCAGCAGCCAAGTTACAGGGGGCCTCAATCAGCCCCAGCATTTT. This codes for CASSQVTGGLNQPQHF.

The CDR3 loop reads CASSLSGGSLYEQYF. The CDR3 bases are TGCGCCAGCAGCTTGTCAGGGGGCAGTTTATACGAGCAGTACTTC. The rearrangement joins TRBV5-1 to TRBJ2-7; the match to TRBD1 covers 8 bases. V was clipped by 1 base and J by 4 bases; unmatched bases: 7. Germline V gene data show CDR1 as SGHRS and CDR2 as YFSETQ. There are 15 residues in the CDR3.

CDR3 in DNA: TGTGCCAGCAGCCCTGGGACAGACTTGGCCTATGGCTACACCTTC. It encodes CASSPGTDLAYGYTF. The V and J genes are TRBV3-1 (or the pseudogene TRBV3-2) and TRBJ1-2; 7 nucleotides line up with TRBD1. The V and J ends lost 4 bases and 4 bases, in that order; junction bases with no gene match: 9. Germline values: CDR1 LGHDT, CDR2 YNNKEL (reference sequence). The CDR3 is 15 residues long.

The J gene is TRBJ2-5, the V gene TRBV2, with unresolved D. CDR3 length: 14 residues. V was shortened by 5 bases and J by 2 bases, with 12 bases between the two germline ends. Germline CDR1 is SNHLY and CDR2 is FYNNEI. The CDR3 loop reads CASSWARGQETQYF. The CDR3 DNA is TGTGCCAGCAGTTGGGCACGTGGTCAAGAGACCCAGTACTTC.

The chain employs TRBV6-1 and TRBJ1-6; possibly TRBD1 for D (6 bases). With 2 bases removed from V and 11 bases from J, the gap between germline ends came to 10 bases. The CDR3 consists of 13 residues. Germline values: CDR1 MNHNS, CDR2 SASEGT. The CDR3 DNA reads as TGTGCCAGCAGTGAACATCAGGGGACACCCCTCCACTTT. Encoded protein: CASSEHQGTPLHF.

V gene TRBV6-2 or TRBV6-3 combines with J gene TRBJ1-2; 9 bases are a match to TRBD1. This CDR3 region has 15 residues. Germline values: CDR1 MNHEY, CDR2 SVGEGT. Trimming at V came to 0 bases and at J to 4 bases, leaving 3 bases not matched to a gene. The DNA for the CDR3 is TGTGCCAGCAGTTACTCAGACAGGGGGATCTATGGCTACACCTTC. It encodes CASSYSDRGIYGYTF.

This clone was found a few times. This chain joins TRBV6-1 and TRBJ1-6; possibly TRBD1 for D (5 bases). This CDR3 spans 15 amino acids. Trimming left V 6 bases short and J 10 bases short, with 19 bases between. CDR1 and CDR2 from the germline V gene are MNHNS and SASEGT. The CDR3 region has the DNA TGTGCCAGCAGACACACGGACAAAGGCAGGTCACCCCTCCACTTT. It specifies CASRHTDKGRSPLHF.

The genes are TRBV5-4 and TRBJ2-7; D may be TRBD2 (5 bases). This CDR3 contains 14 residues. Trimming pared 6 bases from V and 4 bases from J, leaving 17 bases between. In germline, CDR1 is SGHNT, CDR2 YYREEE (reference sequence). The CDR3 sequence: CASTDRGLRYEQYF. The CDR3 region has the DNA TGTGCCAGCACGGACCGGGGTCTGCGGTACGAGCAGTACTTC. Complete variable domain (other parts from reference TRBV5-4 and TRBJ2-7): ETGVTQSPTHLIKTRGQQVTLRCSSQSGHNTVSWYQQALGQGPQFIFQYYREEENGRGNFPPRFSGLQFPNYSSELNVNALELDDSALYLCASTDRGLRYEQYFGPGTRLTVT.

This clone has a handful of counts. The V gene is TRBV7-2, the J gene TRBJ1-5; D may be TRBD1 (5 bases). Trimming cost V 3 bases and J 7 bases, with 19 bases left between them. The CDR3 length is 16 residues. Germline V gives CDR1 SGHTA, CDR2 FQGNSA. CDR3 sequence (DNA): TGTGCCAGCAGCTTCGATACGGGGCGCGCGGGACAGCCCCAGCATTTT. Its translation: CASSFDTGRAGQPQHF.

The chain joins TRBV5-6 to TRBJ2-2; D unclear. The CDR3 is 14 amino acids. Germline-derived CDR1 and CDR2 are SGHDT and YYEEEE. Trimming took 1 base from V and 4 from J, leaving 8 bases between them. This chain's CDR3 is CASSLYSPTGELFF. The CDR3 coding sequence is TGTGCCAGCAGCTTGTACAGTCCCACCGGGGAGCTGTTTTTT.

CDR3: CASSPRTGVTYEQYF. The CDR3 DNA reads as TGTGCCAGCAGCCCTCGGACAGGGGTGACTTACGAGCAGTACTTC. V gene TRBV4-2 combines with J gene TRBJ2-7; 9 bases map to TRBD1. The V gene's germline CDR1 is LGHNA and CDR2 YNFKEQ. CDR3 length: 15 residues. Losses at the gene ends were 4 bases for V and 4 bases for J; bases not matched to a gene: 8.

V and J are TRBV10-2 and TRBJ2-3; D not certain. The CDR3 has 12 amino acids. Germline CDR1 is WSHSY and CDR2 is SAAADI. V lost 5 bases, J lost 4 bases, and 7 bases lay in between. CDR3 amino acids: CASSPLSDTQYF. CDR3 nucleotides: TGCGCCAGCAGTCCCCTCTCAGATACGCAGTATTTT.

The rearrangement links TRBV5-1 to TRBJ1-2; 10 positions match TRBD1. Germline assignment: CDR1 SGHRS and CDR2 YFSETQ. The CDR3 has 15 residues. V lost 4 bases and J lost 7; bases outside the gene matches: 10. CDR3 amino acids: CASSRDSDRGSGYTF. The CDR3, as DNA: TGCGCCAGCAGCCGGGACTCGGACAGGGGGAGTGGCTACACCTTC.